Listed here are 18 T cell receptor beta chains from one sample, sequenced in a study of PD-1 blockade in classical Hodgkin lymphoma. Every patient was affected by relapse after autologous stem cell transplantation, while exposure to brentuximab vedotin was not uniform. Only in-frame clones appear in the TCRdb table, and some are missing; sequencing was by immunoSEQ multiplex PCR. The sample includes under 110,000 clones, roughly 91% of them seen just once. Sample: peripheral blood mononuclear cells (PBMCs), taken before the second cycle of nivolumab. The receptors come from a human donor with classical Hodgkin lymphoma.

This clone was observed a handful of times. V is TRBV9 and J is TRBJ1-4, with a possible D match to TRBD1 (6 bases). V lost 3 bases and J 5 bases, leaving 17 bases between the germline ends. Germline V gene sequence: CDR1 SGDLS, CDR2 YYNGEE. CDR3 length: 16 residues. This CDR3 is CASSGGRPPINEKLFF. In DNA form, the CDR3 reads TGTGCCAGCAGCGGGGGGCGCCCGCCTATAAATGAAAAACTGTTTTTT.

The CDR3 loop reads CASSERGGHSYNEQFF. In nucleotides, the CDR3 is TGTGCCAGTAGCGAGCGGGGGGGCCACTCCTACAATGAGCAGTTCTTC. The chain recombines TRBV19 with TRBJ2-1, with 10 positions matching TRBD2. Germline loops: CDR1 LNHDA, CDR2 SQIVND (reference sequence). The CDR3 has 16 amino acids. The junction had 5 bases not matched to a gene; V was cut back by 6 bases and J by 0 bases.

The CDR3 DNA reads as TGTGCCAGCAGCTTATCGGCCAGCACAGATACGCAGTATTTT. Translation gives CASSLSASTDTQYF. The rearrangement joins TRBV11-3 to TRBJ2-3, with D unclear. CDR3 length: 14 amino acids. CDR1 and CDR2 (germline): SGHNT, YENEEA. V shed 2 bases and J shed 0 bases, with 6 bases lying between them.

This rearrangement joins TRBV27 to TRBJ2-7; no definite D call. Germline assignment: CDR1 MNHEY and CDR2 SMNVEV (reference sequence). Trimming shortened V by 5 bases and J by 1 base, and 12 bases separated the two germline ends. There are 14 residues in the CDR3. CDR3 residues: CASSPWPQSYEQYF. The CDR3 nucleotides read TGTGCCAGCAGTCCCTGGCCTCAATCCTACGAGCAGTACTTC.

In this sample, this clone turned up once. The V gene is TRBV19, the J gene TRBJ2-3, with D perhaps matching TRBD1 or TRBD2 (5 bases each). The CDR3 is made up of 16 amino acids. Germline V gives CDR1 LNHDA, CDR2 SQIVND (reference sequence). The ends were cut back, 5 bases at V and 0 bases at J, with 15 bases in the middle. CDR3 region: CASSPPRGLSTDTQYF. CDR3 DNA sequence: TGTGCCAGTAGTCCACCTCGGGGCCTTAGCACAGATACGCAGTATTTT.

This chain links TRBV27 with TRBJ2-1; D possibly matches TRBD1 or TRBD2 (5 bases each). The germline V and J ends were trimmed by 3 bases and 5 bases, with 14 bases remaining between them. In germline, CDR1 is MNHEY, CDR2 SMNVEV (reference sequence). This CDR3 has 15 residues. This CDR3 is CASSFYEGSNNEQFF. DNA for the CDR3: TGTGCCAGCAGTTTTTATGAGGGGTCAAACAATGAGCAGTTCTTC.

The V call is TRBV19, the J call TRBJ2-2; the D is unclear. V was shortened by 3 bases and J by 2 bases, with 1 base between the two germline ends. The CDR3 has 12 amino acids. Germline V gene data show CDR1 as LNHDA and CDR2 as SQIVND (reference sequence). The CDR3 bases are TGTGCCAGTAGTATTAACACCGGGGAGCTGTTTTTT. This translates into CASSINTGELFF.

The chain uses TRBV15 and TRBJ1-1, with D hard to call. The V end lost 0 bases, the J end lost 2 bases, and 4 bases lay between the germline ends. In germline, CDR1 is LNHNV, CDR2 YYDKDF (reference sequence). CDR3 length equals 13 residues. The CDR3 is CATSRDANTEAFF. CDR3 bases: TGTGCCACCAGCAGAGATGCAAACACTGAAGCTTTCTTT.

The chain carries TRBV7-2 and TRBJ1-1; D gene uncertain. This CDR3 region has 15 residues. The V gene's germline CDR1 is SGHTA and CDR2 FQGNSA. Trimming took 0 bases from V and 1 from J, leaving 9 bases between them. CDR3 coding DNA: TGTGCCAGCAGCTTAGCCCTAACAAGGAACACTGAAGCTTTCTTT. Translating it yields CASSLALTRNTEAFF.

The gene calls are TRBV4-3 and TRBJ2-7; TRBD2 is a possible D gene (6 bases). CDR3 length: 15 amino acids. Germline V CDR1 and CDR2: LGHNA, YSLEER. Trimming took 0 bases from V and 2 from J, leaving 11 bases between them. CDR3 sequence reads: CASSQDSAGTYEQYF. In DNA form, the CDR3 reads TGCGCCAGCAGCCAAGATTCGGCGGGGACCTACGAGCAGTACTTC.

The CDR3 protein is CASSVGGNTGELFF. CDR3 coding DNA: TGTGCCAGCAGCGTCGGGGGGAACACCGGGGAGCTGTTTTTT. This chain uses TRBV9 with TRBJ2-2; D possibly corresponds to TRBD2 (6 bases). The germline V gene encodes CDR1 SGDLS and CDR2 YYNGEE. Trimming removed 2 bases at V and 1 base at J, with 6 bases between. This CDR3 spans 14 amino acids.

This chain uses TRBV2 with TRBJ2-1; unclear D gene. V gave up 3 bases and J gave up 3 bases, with 6 bases separating them. This CDR3 comprises 13 residues. In germline, CDR1 is SNHLY, CDR2 FYNNEI. The CDR3 DNA reads TGTGCCAGCAGTGAGCAGGTCTACAATGAGCAGTTCTTC. Protein product: CASSEQVYNEQFF.

For the CDR3, the DNA is TGTGCCTGGAGTGATGTTTGGGACCTCGGATCGGGCGGCTACACCTTC. Its translation: CAWSDVWDLGSGGYTF. V usage is TRBV30 and J usage is TRBJ1-2, with D perhaps matching TRBD1 (5 bases). The CDR3 is made up of 16 amino acids. Trimming shortened V by 1 base and J by 8 bases, and 23 bases separated the two germline ends. CDR1 GTSNPN and CDR2 SVGIG come from the germline V gene (reference sequence).

The CDR3 nucleotides read TGCGCCAGCAGCTTGGGGACGGCGGATTCTCCACCCCTCCACTTT. Translating gives CASSLGTADSPPLHF. This chain links TRBV5-1 with TRBJ1-6, with no clear D. The germline V gene encodes CDR1 SGHRS and CDR2 YFSETQ. Trimming took 0 bases from V and 11 from J, leaving 15 bases between them. This CDR3 spans 15 amino acids. The variable domain in full, completed from reference TRBV5-1 and TRBJ1-6, reads KAGVTQTPRYLIKTRGQQVTLSCSPISGHRSVSWYQQTPGQGLQFLFEYFSETQRNKGNFPGRFSGRQFSNSRSEMNVSTLELGDSALYLCASSLGTADSPPLHFGNGTRLTVT.

The rearrangement uses TRBV4-1 and TRBJ2-7; D is perhaps TRBD1 or TRBD2 (5 bases each). This CDR3 has 16 amino acids. Trimming shortened V by 2 bases and J by 3 bases, and 17 bases separated the two germline ends. The V gene's germline CDR1 is MGHRA and CDR2 YSYEKL. CDR3 in amino acids: CASSQTRGHSNYEQYF. The CDR3 DNA reads as TGCGCCAGCAGCCAAACACGGGGCCATTCGAACTACGAGCAGTACTTC.

In its sample, this clone was seen many times. The genes are TRBV5-6 and TRBJ2-2; 8 nucleotides line up with TRBD2. V lost 5 bases and J lost 8; bases outside the gene matches: 8. Germline V CDR1 and CDR2: SGHDT, YYEEEE. This CDR3 has 14 residues. Here the CDR3 reads CASRMRGDGGELFF. For the CDR3, the DNA is TGTGCCAGCAGGATGCGGGGGGATGGAGGGGAGCTGTTTTTT.

The V call is TRBV28, the J call TRBJ1-1; 9 bases line up with TRBD1. J lost 5 bases, V lost 5 bases, and 12 bases had no gene match. Germline CDR1 MDHEN, CDR2 SYDVKM. The CDR3 has 16 amino acids. The CDR3 region has the DNA TGTGCCAGCAGTGGGGGGACAGGGAGCTTGGGGACTGAAGCTTTCTTT. Translated, it gives CASSGGTGSLGTEAFF.

The chain uses TRBV19 and TRBJ2-1; D is perhaps TRBD1 (6 bases). This CDR3 has 15 residues. The germline V gene encodes CDR1 LNHDA and CDR2 SQIVND (reference sequence). The V and J ends lost 0 bases and 0 bases respectively, with 6 bases between them. The chain's CDR3 is CASSIDRGSYNEQFF. CDR3 in DNA: TGTGCCAGTAGTATAGACAGGGGCTCCTACAATGAGCAGTTCTTC.